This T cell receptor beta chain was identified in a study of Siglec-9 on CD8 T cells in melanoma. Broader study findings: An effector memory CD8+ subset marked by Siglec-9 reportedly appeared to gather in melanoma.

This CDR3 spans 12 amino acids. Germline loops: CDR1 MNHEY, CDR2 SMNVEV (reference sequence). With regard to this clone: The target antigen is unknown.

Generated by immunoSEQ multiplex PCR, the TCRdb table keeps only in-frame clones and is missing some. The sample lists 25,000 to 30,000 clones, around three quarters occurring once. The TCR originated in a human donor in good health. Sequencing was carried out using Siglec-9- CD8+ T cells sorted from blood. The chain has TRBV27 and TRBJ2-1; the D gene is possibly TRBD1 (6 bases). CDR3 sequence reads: CESGDVGFKQFF. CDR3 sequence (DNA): TGTGAATCAGGGGACGTCGGCTTTAAGCAGTTCTTC.